These 23 T cell receptor beta chains were all obtained from the same sample, sequenced in a study of blood T cell repertoires in COVID-19. Here immunoSEQ multiplex PCR was the method, and the copy in TCRdb shows in-frame clones only, minus some. The sample carries more than 300,000 clones, about 86% recorded once. Sequencing used peripheral blood. Receptor source: a woman aged 50 to 60 with acute or convalescent COVID-19.

This clone was seen once. The chain uses TRBV6-1 and TRBJ1-2; perhaps TRBD1 as D (5 bases). CDR3 length equals 15 residues. Germline-derived CDR1 and CDR2 are MNHNS and SASEGT. Trimming shortened V by 3 bases and J by 5 bases, and 16 bases separated the two germline ends. CDR3 in DNA: TGTGCCAGCAGTGATGGGTCCGGGACTTATTATGGCTACACCTTC. Its protein product is CASSDGSGTYYGYTF.

This clone came up a few times. This chain uses TRBV5-1 with TRBJ2-7; weak D call: TRBD1 (5 bases). Germline V lookup: CDR1 SGHRS, CDR2 YFSETQ. V lost 2 bases, J lost 5 bases, and 20 bases lay in between. The CDR3 length is 16 residues. The CDR3 is CASSLLGGAGPHEQYV. DNA for the CDR3: TGCGCCAGCAGCTTATTGGGTGGGGCAGGGCCCCACGAGCAGTACGTC.

This clone was seen more than once but under ten times. J is TRBJ1-1 and V is TRBV11-3; D might be TRBD1 (5 bases). There are 15 residues in the CDR3. V lost 4 bases and J 4 bases, leaving 16 bases between the germline ends. In germline, CDR1 is SGHNT, CDR2 YENEEA. CDR3 protein: CASSSQGGLSTEAFF. DNA of the CDR3: TGTGCCAGCAGCTCCCAGGGAGGGTTAAGCACTGAAGCTTTCTTT.

This clone was picked up a small number of times. The rearrangement uses TRBV23-1 and TRBJ2-2; 9 nucleotides match TRBD2. TRBV23-1 is designated an ORF whose function remains uncertain. V lost 9 bases to trimming and J lost 3 bases; unmatched junction nucleotides: 17. CDR3 length equals 18 residues. The CDR3 sequence is CARPEQRGAGGYTGELFF. The CDR3 coding sequence is TGCGCCAGACCCGAACAGCGGGGGGCCGGGGGTTACACCGGGGAGCTGTTTTTT.

As concerns this clone: Other DNA variants within this sample encode the same CDR3. The chain has TRBV10-3 and TRBJ1-4; TRBD1 matches 7 bases. Germline CDR1 is ENHRY and CDR2 is SYGVKD. This CDR3 region has 15 residues. J was trimmed by 5 bases and V by 0 bases; bases with no gene match: 3. The CDR3 is CAISESGGANEKLFF. The DNA of the CDR3 is TGTGCCATCAGTGAGTCAGGGGGCGCAAATGAAAAACTGTTTTTT.

CDR3 nucleotides: TGTGCCAGTAGTATCCCTACCTCTGGAAACACCATATATTTT. This translates into CASSIPTSGNTIYF. The chain employs TRBV19 and TRBJ1-3; no clear D. The V gene's germline CDR1 is LNHDA and CDR2 SQIVND (reference sequence). The length of the CDR3 is 14 residues. V was shortened by 3 bases and J by 0 bases, with 6 bases between the two germline ends.

The chain links TRBV3-1 (or the pseudogene TRBV3-2) to TRBJ1-1; D is perhaps TRBD1 (5 bases). This CDR3 spans 18 amino acids. The V end was cut by 1 base, the J end by 4 bases, with 22 bases between. Germline CDR1 and CDR2: LGHDT and YNNKEL (reference sequence). In DNA form, the CDR3 reads TGTGCCAGCAGCCAAGGGGGATCGCGCGTAGGGGTCAGCACTGAAGCTTTCTTT. Protein product: CASSQGGSRVGVSTEAFF.

This rearrangement joins TRBV24-1 to TRBJ1-6; 7 positions match TRBD1. V lost 4 bases, J lost 9 bases, and 8 bases stayed unmatched. Germline lookup yields CDR1 KGHDR and CDR2 SFDVKD. The CDR3 covers 15 residues. CDR3 region: CATSEPGQMSSPLHF. The CDR3 bases are TGTGCCACCAGTGAACCGGGACAGATGAGTTCACCCCTCCACTTT.

The V and J genes are TRBV7-6 and TRBJ2-1, with a tentative D call TRBD1 (5 bases). The length of the CDR3 is 12 residues. The germline CDR1 and CDR2 sequences are SGHVS and FNYEAQ. V lost 4 bases to trimming and J lost 8 bases, with 9 bases between them. CDR3 residues: CASSSTGDEQFF. The CDR3 DNA follows: TGTGCCAGCAGCTCAACAGGCGATGAGCAGTTCTTC.

The chain links TRBV19 to TRBJ1-4, with D perhaps TRBD1 (5 bases). Looked up from germline, CDR1 is LNHDA and CDR2 is SQIVND (reference sequence). Trimming removed 9 bases from V and 7 bases from J, with 18 bases in between. This CDR3 is 14 amino acids long. The CDR3 is CASAIGGYTEKLFF. The CDR3 bases are TGTGCCAGCGCGATCGGGGGTTATACTGAAAAACTGTTTTTT.

The rearrangement uses TRBV27 and TRBJ1-5; 11 bases match TRBD1. CDR1 MNHEY and CDR2 SMNVEV come from the germline V gene (reference sequence). Trimming took 0 bases from V and 5 from J; bases not matched to a gene: 3. This CDR3 contains 16 residues. This CDR3 reads CASSLSGQGADQPQHF. CDR3 nucleotide sequence: TGTGCCAGCAGTTTATCCGGACAGGGGGCAGATCAGCCCCAGCATTTT.

In this sample, this clone turned up a few times. V is TRBV15 and J is TRBJ1-2, with a tentative D call TRBD1 (6 bases). The CDR3 runs to 15 residues. The V end lost 5 bases, the J end lost 6 bases, and 19 bases lay between the germline ends. Germline V gene lookup returns CDR1 LNHNV and CDR2 YYDKDF (reference sequence). Here the CDR3 DNA reads TGTGCCACCAGCGAGGGGGGGGATGTCGGGAATGGCTACACCTTC. Translating gives CATSEGGDVGNGYTF.

The CDR3 here is CASSVEGILLFDTIYF. The CDR3 DNA reads as TGTGCCAGCAGCGTAGAGGGGATTCTGCTCTTTGACACCATATATTTT. This rearrangement joins TRBV9 to TRBJ1-3; possibly TRBD1 for D (5 bases). Trimming removed 0 bases from V and 8 bases from J, with 18 bases in between. CDR3 length equals 16 residues. In germline, CDR1 is SGDLS, CDR2 YYNGEE.

Only a few counts were recorded for this clone. The chain is built from TRBV5-4 and TRBJ1-5; a weak D match, TRBD1 (5 bases). The germline CDR1 and CDR2 sequences are SGHNT and YYREEE (reference sequence). Trimming took off 3 bases at V and 4 bases at J, with 20 bases between the two ends. CDR3 length equals 17 residues. CDR3 residues: CASSSTTGTEKNQPQHF. Written as DNA, the CDR3 is TGTGCCAGCAGCTCGACTACCGGGACTGAGAAAAATCAGCCCCAGCATTTT.

The V and J genes are TRBV19 and TRBJ1-4, with unresolved D. V was trimmed by 8 bases and J by 8 bases, leaving 18 bases between them. This CDR3 has 14 amino acids. Per the germline V gene, CDR1 is LNHDA and CDR2 is SQIVND (reference sequence). Here the CDR3 DNA reads TGTGCCAGTCTAAACCCTAAAAAAACGGAAAAACTGTTTTTT. It is translated as CASLNPKKTEKLFF.

This clone has only one observation. Other DNA sequences in this sample translate to the same CDR3. The chain couples TRBV19 to TRBJ1-1; 7 nucleotides match TRBD1. The length of the CDR3 is 14 residues. J gave up 4 bases and V 3 bases, and 5 bases lay outside the gene matches. Germline CDR1 is LNHDA and CDR2 is SQIVND (reference sequence). Written as DNA, the CDR3 is TGTGCCAGTAGTATCTTGACAGGGAGCACTGAAGCTTTCTTT. Amino acid sequence: CASSILTGSTEAFF.

The chain is built from TRBV10-3 and TRBJ1-2; 9 bases agree with TRBD1. This CDR3 has 15 amino acids. The germline gives CDR1 ENHRY, CDR2 SYGVKD. With 5 bases clipped from V and 6 bases from J, the junction kept 10 bases outside the gene matches. This CDR3 reads CAISPLDRGNHGYTF. The DNA of the CDR3 is TGTGCCATCAGTCCCCTGGACAGGGGAAACCATGGCTACACCTTC.

The chain recombines TRBV6-5 with TRBJ2-2; TRBD1 might be the D (6 bases). V dropped 0 bases and J dropped 5 bases, with 10 bases sitting between them. Germline CDR1 MNHEY, CDR2 SVGAGI. This CDR3 is 15 amino acids long. The CDR3 nucleotides are TGTGCCAGCAGTTACTCGCCCAGGGGTACCGGGGAGCTGTTTTTT. This codes for CASSYSPRGTGELFF.

The V and J genes are TRBV5-1 and TRBJ1-3; D is perhaps TRBD1 (5 bases). Germline CDR1 reads SGHRS; CDR2 reads YFSETQ. V lost 0 bases and J 4 bases, leaving 5 bases between the germline ends. The CDR3 covers 13 residues. This CDR3 is CASSLGQGNTIYF. CDR3 DNA sequence: TGCGCCAGCAGCTTGGGACAGGGAAACACCATATATTTT.

This clone was seen a handful of times. The V and J genes are TRBV12-3 or TRBV12-4 and TRBJ1-1; the D gene is possibly TRBD1 (6 bases). V was trimmed by 6 bases and J by 11 bases, leaving 19 bases between them. This CDR3 is built from 13 residues. The CDR3 spells CASSPRTADSAFF. CDR3 bases: TGTGCCAGCAGCCCTAGGACAGCCGACTCGGCTTTCTTT.

The chain joins TRBV29-1 to TRBJ1-4, with a possible D match to TRBD1 (6 bases). Germline lookup yields CDR1 SQVTM and CDR2 ANQGSEA. The CDR3 extends over 13 amino acids. V was cut by 7 bases and J by 4 bases, with 13 bases left in between. In nucleotides, the CDR3 is TGCAGCGGAAAACAGGGCGTTAATGAAAAACTGTTTTTT. Its translation: CSGKQGVNEKLFF.

V is TRBV4-1 and J is TRBJ1-2, with D possibly TRBD1 on 6 matching bases. This CDR3 spans 17 amino acids. V lost 1 base, J lost 3 bases, and 18 bases lay in between. Germline V gene data show CDR1 as MGHRA and CDR2 as YSYEKL. The CDR3 nucleotides read TGCGCCAGCAGCCAAGGGTACAGGGTATCCGAATACTATGGCTACACCTTC. This translates into CASSQGYRVSEYYGYTF.

The chain recombines TRBV29-1 with TRBJ1-2; D not resolved. Trimming removed 4 bases at V and 8 bases at J, with 23 bases between. This CDR3 is built from 15 residues. CDR1 is SQVTM, CDR2 ANQGSEA, per germline. The CDR3 loop reads CSVAVTRGGIGGYTF. CDR3 bases: TGCAGCGTTGCTGTAACAAGAGGAGGGATTGGAGGCTACACCTTC. The full variable domain, rest sourced from reference TRBV29-1 and TRBJ1-2, is SAVISQKPSRDICQRGTSLTIQCQVDSQVTMMFWYRQQPGQSLTLIATANQGSEATYESGFVIDKFPISRPNLTFSTLTVSNMSPEDSSIYLCSVAVTRGGIGGYTFGSGTRLTVV.